The T cell receptor (beta chain) under discussion was sequenced for a study of CD8 T cells in Susac syndrome. This clonotype was recorded once. Reverse transcription of roughly 0.5 to 1 ug RNA was performed with random hexamers. TCRdb reprocessed the immunoSEQ multiplex PCR reads with MiXCR, giving one entry per CDR3 protein. In the table there are approximately 190,000 distinct CDR3 sequences, approximately 95% of which are singletons. V was pared by 0 bases and J by 4 bases, with 9 bases of the junction left unmatched. The CDR3 has 17 residues. CDR1 MNHEY and CDR2 SVGEGT come from the germline V gene.

The genes are TRBV6-2 or TRBV6-3 and TRBJ1-5; 7 positions match TRBD1. The sequencing sample was made of CD4+ T cells from PBMCs. The receptor's source is a human donor with Susac syndrome. The CDR3 DNA reads as TGTGCCAGCAGTTACTCGGGCATGGGACAGACAAATCAGCCCCAGCATTTT. As protein: CASSYSGMGQTNQPQHF.